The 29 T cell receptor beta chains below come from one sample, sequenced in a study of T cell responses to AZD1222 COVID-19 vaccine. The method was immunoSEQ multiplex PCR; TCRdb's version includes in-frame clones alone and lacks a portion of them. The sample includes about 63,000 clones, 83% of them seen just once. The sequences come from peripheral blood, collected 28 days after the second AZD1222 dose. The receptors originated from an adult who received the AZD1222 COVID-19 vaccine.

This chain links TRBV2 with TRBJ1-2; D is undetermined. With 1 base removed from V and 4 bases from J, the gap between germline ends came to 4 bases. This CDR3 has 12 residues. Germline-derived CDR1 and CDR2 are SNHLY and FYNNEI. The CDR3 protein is CASSEDSYGYTF. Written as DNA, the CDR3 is TGTGCCAGCAGTGAAGATAGCTATGGCTACACCTTC.

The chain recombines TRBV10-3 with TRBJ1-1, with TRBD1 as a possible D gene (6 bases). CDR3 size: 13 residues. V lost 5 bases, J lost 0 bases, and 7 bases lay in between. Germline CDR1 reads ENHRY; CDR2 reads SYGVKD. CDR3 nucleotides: TGTGCCATCAGTACAGGGATGAACACTGAAGCTTTCTTT. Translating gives CAISTGMNTEAFF.

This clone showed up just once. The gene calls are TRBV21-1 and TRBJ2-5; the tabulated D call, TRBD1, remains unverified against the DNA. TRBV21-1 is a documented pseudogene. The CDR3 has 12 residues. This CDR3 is CASSKEWTGQYF. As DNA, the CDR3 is TGTGCCAGCAGCAAAGAGTGGACAGGGCAGTACTTC.

The CDR3 DNA is TGTGCCAGCAGTTCCCTACAGGGGAGTAAGTTCACTGAAGCTTTCTTT. Protein product: CASSSLQGSKFTEAFF. The genes are TRBV6-6 and TRBJ1-1; 7 bases align to TRBD1. The ends lost 4 bases at V and 4 bases at J; junction bases unmatched: 12. The CDR3 length is 16 residues. CDR1 MNHNY and CDR2 SVGAGI come from the germline V gene (reference sequence).

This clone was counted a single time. DNA of the CDR3: TGTGCCAGCTCACCACCAGGGACAGGGGGAGCGACAGATACGCAGTATTTT. Translating it yields CASSPPGTGGATDTQYF. The chain uses TRBV18 and TRBJ2-3; TRBD1 agrees at 11 bases. From germline, CDR1 is KGHSH and CDR2 LQKENI. Trimming cost V 0 bases and J 3 bases; bases outside gene matches: 5. This CDR3 has 17 amino acids.

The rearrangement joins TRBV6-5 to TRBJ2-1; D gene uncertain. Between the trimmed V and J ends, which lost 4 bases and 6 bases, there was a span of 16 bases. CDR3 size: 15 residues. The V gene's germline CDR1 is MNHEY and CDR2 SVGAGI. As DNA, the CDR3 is TGTGCCAGCAGTTCTCACCCGAAGGTTGGCAATGAGCAGTTCTTC. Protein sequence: CASSSHPKVGNEQFF.

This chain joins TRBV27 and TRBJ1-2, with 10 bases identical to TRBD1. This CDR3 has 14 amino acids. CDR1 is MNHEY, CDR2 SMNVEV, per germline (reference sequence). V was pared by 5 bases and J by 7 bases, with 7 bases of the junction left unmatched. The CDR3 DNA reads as TGTGCCAGCAGTCCAAGGCGGACAGGGGGTGGCTACACCTTC. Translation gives CASSPRRTGGGYTF.

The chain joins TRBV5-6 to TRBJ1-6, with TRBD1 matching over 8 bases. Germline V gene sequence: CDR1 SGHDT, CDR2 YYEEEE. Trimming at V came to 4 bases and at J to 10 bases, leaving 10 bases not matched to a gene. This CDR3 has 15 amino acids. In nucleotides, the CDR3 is TGTGCCAGCAGCCGAAAGGACAGGGACGACTCACCCCTCCACTTT. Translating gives CASSRKDRDDSPLHF.

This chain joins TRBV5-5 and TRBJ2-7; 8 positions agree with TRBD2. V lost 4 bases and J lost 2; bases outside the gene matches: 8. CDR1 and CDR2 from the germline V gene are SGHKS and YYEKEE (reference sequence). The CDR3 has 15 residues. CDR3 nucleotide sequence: TGTGCCAGCAGCCCCCTCGGGGGGGGAGCCTACGAGCAGTACTTC. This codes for CASSPLGGGAYEQYF.

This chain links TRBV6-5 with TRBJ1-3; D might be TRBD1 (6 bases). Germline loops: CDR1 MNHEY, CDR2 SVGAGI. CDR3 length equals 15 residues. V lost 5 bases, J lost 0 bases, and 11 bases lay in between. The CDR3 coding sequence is TGTGCCAGCAGTACTGACAGGACCTCTGGAAACACCATATATTTT. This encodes CASSTDRTSGNTIYF.

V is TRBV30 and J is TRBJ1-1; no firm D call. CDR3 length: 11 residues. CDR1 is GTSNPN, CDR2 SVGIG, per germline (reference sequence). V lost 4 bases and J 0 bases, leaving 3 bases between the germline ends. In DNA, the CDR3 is TGTGCCTGGAACTTGAACACTGAAGCTTTCTTT. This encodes CAWNLNTEAFF.

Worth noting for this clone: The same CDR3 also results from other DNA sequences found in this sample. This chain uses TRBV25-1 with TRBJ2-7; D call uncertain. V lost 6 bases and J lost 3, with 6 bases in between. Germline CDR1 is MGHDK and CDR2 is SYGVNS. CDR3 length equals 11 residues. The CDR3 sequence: CASRLGYEQYF. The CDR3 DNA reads TGTGCCAGCAGGTTGGGCTACGAGCAGTACTTC.

The CDR3 coding sequence is TGTGCCACCAGCAGAGATCTGGAAGAGACCCAGTACTTC. As protein: CATSRDLEETQYF. This chain joins TRBV15 and TRBJ2-5; D is unclear. The CDR3 loop spans 13 amino acids. Germline V gene sequence: CDR1 LNHNV, CDR2 YYDKDF (reference sequence). V gave up 0 bases and J gave up 3 bases, with 5 bases separating them.

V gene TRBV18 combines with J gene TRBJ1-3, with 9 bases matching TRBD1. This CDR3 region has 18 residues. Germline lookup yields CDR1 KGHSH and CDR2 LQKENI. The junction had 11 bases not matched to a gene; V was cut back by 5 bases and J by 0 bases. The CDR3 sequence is CASSGLGDRALSGNTIYF. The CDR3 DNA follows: TGTGCCAGCTCAGGCCTCGGGGACAGGGCTCTCTCTGGAAACACCATATATTTT.

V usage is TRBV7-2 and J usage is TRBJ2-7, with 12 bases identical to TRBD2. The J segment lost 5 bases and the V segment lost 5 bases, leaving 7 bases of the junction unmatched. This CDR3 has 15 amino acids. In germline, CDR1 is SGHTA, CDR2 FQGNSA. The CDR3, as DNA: TGTGCCAGCAGCCCTCCTAGCGGGGGGGCCGACGAGCAGTACTTC. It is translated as CASSPPSGGADEQYF. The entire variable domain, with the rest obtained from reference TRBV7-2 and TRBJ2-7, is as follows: GAGVSQSPSNKVTEKGKDVELRCDPISGHTALYWYRQSLGQGLEFLIYFQGNSAPDKSGLPSDRFSAERTGGSVSTLTIQRTQQEDSAVYLCASSPPSGGADEQYFGPGTRLTVT.

The CDR3 DNA follows: TGTGCCAGCAGCGCGACAGGGTTCAGCACAGATACGCAGTATTTT. Translated, it gives CASSATGFSTDTQYF. The chain employs TRBV9 and TRBJ2-3, with 7 positions matching TRBD1. Trimming took 3 bases from V and 0 from J; bases not matched to a gene: 4. Germline V gene sequence: CDR1 SGDLS, CDR2 YYNGEE. The CDR3 consists of 15 residues.

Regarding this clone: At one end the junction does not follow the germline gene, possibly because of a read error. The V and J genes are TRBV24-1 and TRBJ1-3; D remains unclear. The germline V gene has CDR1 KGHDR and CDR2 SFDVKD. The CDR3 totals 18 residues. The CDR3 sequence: CATSYLSEKNHSGNTIYF. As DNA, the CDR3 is TGTGCCACCAGTTATTTGAGTGAGAAAAACCACTCTGGAAACACCATATATTTT.

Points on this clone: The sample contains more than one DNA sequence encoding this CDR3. As DNA, the CDR3 is TGCAGCGTTCGCGGACTCATGAACACTGAAGCTTTCTTT. Translation: CSVRGLMNTEAFF. The chain has TRBV29-1 and TRBJ1-1; D is undetermined. The CDR3 covers 13 residues. Germline assignment: CDR1 SQVTM and CDR2 ANQGSEA. Trimming left V 5 bases short and J 0 bases short, with 10 bases between.

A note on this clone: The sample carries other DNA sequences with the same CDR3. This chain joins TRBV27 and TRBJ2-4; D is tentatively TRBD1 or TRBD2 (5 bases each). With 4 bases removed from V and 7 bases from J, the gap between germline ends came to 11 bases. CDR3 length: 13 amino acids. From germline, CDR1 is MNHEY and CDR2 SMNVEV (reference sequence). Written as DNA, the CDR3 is TGTGCCAGCAGTTCTGGGGGATTGAACATTCAGTACTTC. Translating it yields CASSSGGLNIQYF.

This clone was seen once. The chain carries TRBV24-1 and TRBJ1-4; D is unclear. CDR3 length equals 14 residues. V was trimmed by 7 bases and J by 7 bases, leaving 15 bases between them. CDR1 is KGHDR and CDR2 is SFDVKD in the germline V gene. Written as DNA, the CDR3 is TGTGCCACCAGCGGAGGACCCGGTAGTGAAAAACTGTTTTTT. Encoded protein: CATSGGPGSEKLFF.

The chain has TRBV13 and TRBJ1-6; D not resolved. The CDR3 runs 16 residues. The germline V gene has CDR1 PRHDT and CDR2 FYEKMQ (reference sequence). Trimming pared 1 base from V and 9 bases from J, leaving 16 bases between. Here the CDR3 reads CASSLESPTAGSPLHF. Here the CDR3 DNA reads TGTGCCAGCAGCTTAGAAAGCCCTACAGCGGGTTCACCCCTCCACTTT.

This chain's CDR3 is CAITLALGETQYF. The DNA for the CDR3 is TGTGCCATCACTCTAGCCCTGGGGGAGACCCAGTACTTC. The rearrangement uses TRBV10-3 and TRBJ2-5; tentatively, D is TRBD2 (5 bases). CDR1 and CDR2 (germline): ENHRY, SYGVKD. The CDR3 length is 13 residues. The V end lost 7 bases, the J end lost 5 bases, and 14 bases lay between the germline ends.

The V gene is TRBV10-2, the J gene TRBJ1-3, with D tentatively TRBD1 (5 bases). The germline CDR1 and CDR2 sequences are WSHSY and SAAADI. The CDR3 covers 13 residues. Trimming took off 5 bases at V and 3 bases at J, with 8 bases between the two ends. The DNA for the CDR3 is TGCGCCAGCAGTTCAGGGTTTGGAAACACCATATATTTT. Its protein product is CASSSGFGNTIYF.

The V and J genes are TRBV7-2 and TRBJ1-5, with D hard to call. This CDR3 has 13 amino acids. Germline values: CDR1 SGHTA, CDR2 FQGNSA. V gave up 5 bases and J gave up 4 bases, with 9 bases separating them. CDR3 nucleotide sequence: TGTGCCAGCAGCCGAAGGGAGAATCAGCCCCAGCATTTT. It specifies CASSRRENQPQHF.

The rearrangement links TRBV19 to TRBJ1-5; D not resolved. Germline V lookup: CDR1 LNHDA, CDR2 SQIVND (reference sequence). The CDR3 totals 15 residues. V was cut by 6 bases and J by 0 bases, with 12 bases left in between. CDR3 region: CASRWEVDSNQPQHF. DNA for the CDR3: TGTGCCAGTAGATGGGAAGTAGATAGCAATCAGCCCCAGCATTTT.

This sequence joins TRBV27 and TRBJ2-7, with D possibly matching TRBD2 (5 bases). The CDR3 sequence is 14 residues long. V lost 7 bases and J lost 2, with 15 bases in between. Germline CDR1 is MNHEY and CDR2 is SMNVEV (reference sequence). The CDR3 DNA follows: TGTGCCAGCACCATCATAGGAGGTGCCTACGAGCAGTACTTC. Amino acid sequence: CASTIIGGAYEQYF.

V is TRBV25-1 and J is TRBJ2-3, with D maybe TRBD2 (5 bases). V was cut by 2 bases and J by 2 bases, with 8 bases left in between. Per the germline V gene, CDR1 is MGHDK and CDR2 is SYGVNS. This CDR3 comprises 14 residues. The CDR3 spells CASSERRTTDTQYF. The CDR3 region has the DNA TGTGCCAGCAGTGAACGGAGGACCACAGATACGCAGTATTTT.

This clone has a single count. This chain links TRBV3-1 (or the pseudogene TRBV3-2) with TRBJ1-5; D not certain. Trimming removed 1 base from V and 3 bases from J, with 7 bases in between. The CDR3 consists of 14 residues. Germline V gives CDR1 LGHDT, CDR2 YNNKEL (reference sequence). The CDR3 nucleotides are TGTGCCAGCAGCCAAGGGACTCTCAATCAGCCCCAGCATTTT. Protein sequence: CASSQGTLNQPQHF.

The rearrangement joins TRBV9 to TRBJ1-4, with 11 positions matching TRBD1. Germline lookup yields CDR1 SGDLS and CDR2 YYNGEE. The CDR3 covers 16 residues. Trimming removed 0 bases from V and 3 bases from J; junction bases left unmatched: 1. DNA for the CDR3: TGTGCCAGCAGCGTAGGGACAGGGGGCCCTAATGAAAAACTGTTTTTT. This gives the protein CASSVGTGGPNEKLFF.